The 23 T cell receptor beta chains in this list originate from one sample, sequenced in a study of blood T cell repertoires in COVID-19. Only in-frame clones appear in the TCRdb table, and some are missing; sequencing was by immunoSEQ multiplex PCR. The table lists around 140,000 clones, approximately 88% of them singletons. The sequencing input was peripheral blood. All receptors derive from a man between 70 and 80 years old with acute or convalescent COVID-19.

This chain uses TRBV28 with TRBJ2-1, with D maybe TRBD2 (5 bases). CDR1 is MDHEN, CDR2 SYDVKM, per germline. The CDR3 covers 15 residues. With 6 bases removed from V and 9 bases from J, the gap between germline ends came to 21 bases. The CDR3 DNA sequence: TGTGCCAGCAGGGGCAGCGTTGGTGAGGGTAGTGAGCAGTTCTTC. Its translation is CASRGSVGEGSEQFF.

The chain combines TRBV28 with TRBJ2-6; TRBD2 matches 7 bases. Unmatched junction bases numbered 7, after V lost 8 bases and J lost 3 bases. The V gene's germline CDR1 is MDHEN and CDR2 SYDVKM. This CDR3 contains 15 residues. Here the CDR3 reads CASGTNVGGANVLTF. CDR3 nucleotide sequence: TGTGCCAGCGGGACTAATGTTGGTGGGGCCAACGTCCTGACTTTC.

The chain combines TRBV10-1 with TRBJ2-1; D possibly corresponds to TRBD1 (5 bases). The ends were cut back, 5 bases at V and 13 bases at J, with 15 bases in the middle. In germline, CDR1 is WNHNN, CDR2 SYGVQD (reference sequence). This CDR3 has 12 amino acids. CDR3 amino acids: CASSSTATGQFF. Here the CDR3 DNA reads TGCGCCAGCAGTTCCACTGCTACAGGTCAGTTCTTC.

This chain's CDR3 is CASSPRLHSPLHF. CDR3 bases: TGTGCCAGCAGCCCCCGACTCCATTCACCCCTCCACTTT. V and J are TRBV14 and TRBJ1-6; D is undetermined. The V end lost 4 bases, the J end lost 8 bases, and 9 bases lay between the germline ends. This CDR3 region has 13 residues. The germline CDR1 and CDR2 sequences are SGHDN and FVKESK.

The chain has TRBV5-4 and TRBJ2-7; maybe TRBD2 (6 bases). In germline, CDR1 is SGHNT, CDR2 YYREEE (reference sequence). Between the trimmed V and J ends, which lost 4 bases and 0 bases, there was a span of 11 bases. This CDR3 has 14 residues. CDR3 DNA: TGTGCCAGCAGCCTTGCGGGACCCTCCTACGAGCAGTACTTC. Translated: CASSLAGPSYEQYF. The full variable domain, in which reference TRBV5-4 and TRBJ2-7 provide the parts outside the CDR3, is ETGVTQSPTHLIKTRGQQVTLRCSSQSGHNTVSWYQQALGQGPQFIFQYYREEENGRGNFPPRFSGLQFPNYSSELNVNALELDDSALYLCASSLAGPSYEQYFGPGTRLTVT.

This chain connects TRBV4-1 to TRBJ2-3; TRBD1 might be the D (6 bases). The CDR3 runs 16 residues. V lost 4 bases and J 0 bases, leaving 14 bases between the germline ends. Germline V lookup: CDR1 MGHRA, CDR2 YSYEKL. The DNA of the CDR3 is TGCGCCAGCAGCCTGAACAGGGCCCCGAGCACAGATACGCAGTATTTT. It codes for CASSLNRAPSTDTQYF.

The chain combines TRBV15 with TRBJ2-1, with 7 bases fitting TRBD2. In germline, CDR1 is LNHNV, CDR2 YYDKDF (reference sequence). CDR3 length equals 16 residues. After removal of 0 bases from V and 6 bases from J, the junction contained 8 bases not matched to a gene. The CDR3 nucleotides read TGTGCCACCAGCAGAGACGGGAAGGGCGGGAGCAATGAGCAGTTCTTC. Translated: CATSRDGKGGSNEQFF.

With respect to this clone: The same CDR3 is also encoded by other DNA sequences in this sample. The rearrangement joins TRBV2 to TRBJ1-5; no definite D call. V lost 6 bases and J lost 0, with 15 bases in between. There are 16 residues in the CDR3. Germline CDR1 reads SNHLY; CDR2 reads FYNNEI. The DNA of the CDR3 is TGTGCCAGCAGCTTTGCGGCACCCGATAGCAATCAGCCCCAGCATTTT. Residues: CASSFAAPDSNQPQHF.

This clone appeared once. The chain carries TRBV28 and TRBJ1-2; TRBD1 agrees at 7 bases. Losses at the gene ends were 4 bases for V and 3 bases for J; bases not matched to a gene: 5. This CDR3 is built from 14 residues. Per germline, CDR1 MDHEN and CDR2 SYDVKM. This CDR3 reads CASSSGDRDYGYTF. CDR3 coding DNA: TGTGCCAGCAGTTCGGGGGACAGAGACTATGGCTACACCTTC.

This rearrangement joins TRBV11-2 to TRBJ2-3; weak D call: TRBD1 (7 bases). This CDR3 contains 14 residues. CDR1 and CDR2 from the germline V gene are SGHAT and FQNNGV. V was clipped by 5 bases and J by 1 base, with 10 bases between them. The CDR3 nucleotides are TGTGCCAGCAGCCCCAGGGGGGGCACAGATACGCAGTATTTT. Translation gives CASSPRGGTDTQYF.

The J gene is TRBJ1-5, the V gene TRBV28; no firm D call. Germline CDR1 reads MDHEN; CDR2 reads SYDVKM. This CDR3 has 14 amino acids. The V and J ends lost 5 bases and 6 bases respectively, with 14 bases between them. In DNA, the CDR3 is TGTGCCAGCAGTCCACTTCTTTTAATTCAGCCCCAGCATTTT. Its protein product is CASSPLLLIQPQHF.

To note about this clone: The junction departs from the called germline gene at one end, perhaps through a read error. V and J are TRBV24-1 and TRBJ1-5; possible D gene TRBD1, 6 bases. The CDR3 runs 14 residues. Germline-derived CDR1 and CDR2 are KGHDR and SFDVKD. The CDR3 coding sequence is TGTGCCACCAGTGGTTTGGGGGCCGGTCAGCCCCAGCATTTT. This gives the protein CATSGLGAGQPQHF.

This chain joins TRBV19 and TRBJ2-3; TRBD1 agrees at 8 bases. J gave up 1 base and V 3 bases, and 6 bases lay outside the gene matches. CDR1 is LNHDA, CDR2 SQIVND, per germline (reference sequence). CDR3 size: 16 residues. CDR3 coding DNA: TGTGCCAGTAGTATTTGGGGGACAGGTCGCACAGATACGCAGTATTTT. Residues: CASSIWGTGRTDTQYF.

This chain uses TRBV24-1 with TRBJ1-6; a possible D gene is TRBD1 (6 bases). The V end was cut by 3 bases, the J end by 8 bases, with 13 bases between. The CDR3 is 15 residues long. The V gene's germline CDR1 is KGHDR and CDR2 SFDVKD. The CDR3 region is CATSDDRQWDSPLHF. CDR3 coding DNA: TGTGCCACCAGTGATGACAGGCAGTGGGATTCACCCCTCCACTTT.

The chain employs TRBV6-2 or TRBV6-3 and TRBJ2-7, with a possible D match to TRBD1 (5 bases). Germline assignment: CDR1 MNHEY and CDR2 SVGEGT. The CDR3 is made up of 18 amino acids. Trimming cost V 5 bases and J 1 base, with 24 bases left between them. CDR3 loop: CASSRLIVWGGDSYEQYF. The CDR3 coding sequence is TGTGCCAGCAGTAGGCTGATTGTTTGGGGCGGAGATTCCTACGAGCAGTACTTC.

The V gene is TRBV6-4, the J gene TRBJ1-5; D unresolved. There are 13 residues in the CDR3. Germline CDR1 is MRHNA and CDR2 is SNTAGT. V was shortened by 6 bases and J by 5 bases, with 11 bases between the two germline ends. The CDR3 DNA reads as TGTGCCAGCAGGGCGGAGAGGGATCAGCCCCAGCATTTT. Residues: CASRAERDQPQHF.

The chain links TRBV5-1 to TRBJ1-1; D is uncertain. CDR1 and CDR2 (germline): SGHRS, YFSETQ. Trimming removed 0 bases at V and 3 bases at J, with 15 bases between. The CDR3 is made up of 16 amino acids. This CDR3 reads CASSLEPVQSHTEAFF. The CDR3, as DNA: TGCGCCAGCAGCTTGGAGCCGGTTCAATCCCACACTGAAGCTTTCTTT.

The rearrangement uses TRBV7-9 and TRBJ1-6; D uncertain. This CDR3 spans 13 amino acids. V was pared by 1 base and J by 6 bases, with 4 bases between. CDR1 and CDR2 (germline): SEHNR, FQNEAQ (reference sequence). The CDR3 DNA sequence: TGTGCCAGCAGCTTAGTCAGTAATTCACCCCTCCACTTT. This encodes CASSLVSNSPLHF. The full variable domain, in which reference TRBV7-9 and TRBJ1-6 provide the parts outside the CDR3, is DTGVSQNPRHKITKRGQNVTFRCDPISEHNRLYWYRQTLGQGPEFLTYFQNEAQLEKSRLLSDRFSAERPKGSFSTLEIQRTEQGDSAMYLCASSLVSNSPLHFGNGTRLTVT.

This sequence joins TRBV5-1 and TRBJ2-7; 8 bases align to TRBD2. Germline CDR1 is SGHRS and CDR2 is YFSETQ. This CDR3 has 14 residues. J lost 4 bases, V lost 4 bases, and 7 bases had no gene match. For the CDR3, the DNA is TGCGCCAGCAGCCCGGGACTAGACGCTTACGAGCAGTACTTC. Its translation: CASSPGLDAYEQYF.

The J gene is TRBJ2-5, the V gene TRBV6-2 or TRBV6-3; D possibly corresponds to TRBD2 (6 bases). CDR1 MNHEY and CDR2 SVGEGT come from the germline V gene. The CDR3 extends over 18 amino acids. V dropped 4 bases and J dropped 5 bases, with 26 bases sitting between them. This chain's CDR3 is CASSSHFEVAARMETQYF. CDR3 nucleotides: TGTGCCAGCAGTTCCCATTTTGAGGTAGCGGCGAGGATGGAGACCCAGTACTTC.

The V and J genes are TRBV19 and TRBJ1-2; the match to TRBD1 covers 12 bases. The length of the CDR3 is 15 residues. V dropped 6 bases and J dropped 4; count of bases not matched to a gene: 6. In germline, CDR1 is LNHDA, CDR2 SQIVND (reference sequence). CDR3 nucleotide sequence: TGTGCCAGTAGCCCTGGGACAGGGGGCGCCTATGGCTACACCTTC. This sequence encodes CASSPGTGGAYGYTF.

The V and J genes are TRBV12-2 and TRBJ1-4; TRBD1 is taken as the D call from the table, unchecked against the DNA. TRBV12-2 is annotated as a pseudogene. The CDR3 totals 14 residues. For the CDR3, the DNA is TGTGCAAGTCGCTTAGCGCACAGACAGGAAAAACTGTTTTTT. As protein: CASRLAHRQEKLFF.

The chain joins TRBV12-3 or TRBV12-4 to TRBJ1-2; the D is unclear. The CDR3 covers 12 residues. V was cut by 1 base and J by 4 bases, with 4 bases left in between. The CDR3 sequence is CASSLVSYGYTF. The CDR3 DNA sequence: TGTGCCAGCAGTTTAGTATCCTATGGCTACACCTTC.